These 31 T cell receptor beta chains share one sample of origin, sequenced in a study of cytomegalovirus exposure and HLA in healthy donors. The primer mix had 60 Vbeta and 13 Jbeta primers. TCRdb keeps only in-frame clones here, not all; method: immunoSEQ multiplex PCR. The sample holds 150,000 to 200,000 clones; about 90% are singletons and the top ten take about 0.23%. The sequencing sample was made of PBMCs. These receptor sequences come from a girl younger than two in good health and CMV-seronegative.

The chain is built from TRBV5-1 and TRBJ1-4; no reliable D call. Trimming removed 0 bases at V and 5 bases at J, with 8 bases between. The CDR3 has 14 amino acids. CDR1 and CDR2 (germline): SGHRS, YFSETQ. The CDR3: CASSLAGTNEKLFF. CDR3 in DNA: TGCGCCAGCAGCTTGGCGGGAACGAATGAAAAACTGTTTTTT. Together with reference TRBV5-1 and TRBJ1-4, the CDR3 gives the full variable domain: KAGVTQTPRYLIKTRGQQVTLSCSPISGHRSVSWYQQTPGQGLQFLFEYFSETQRNKGNFPGRFSGRQFSNSRSEMNVSTLELGDSALYLCASSLAGTNEKLFFGSGTQLSVL.

The V call is TRBV6-5, the J call TRBJ2-7; 8 bases line up with TRBD1. Germline assignment: CDR1 MNHEY and CDR2 SVGAGI. V lost 2 bases and J lost 7; bases outside the gene matches: 7. The CDR3 consists of 14 residues. The CDR3 loop is CASSYRRGRWEQYF. The CDR3, as DNA: TGTGCCAGCAGTTACCGCAGGGGGCGCTGGGAGCAGTACTTC.

The chain employs TRBV9 and TRBJ1-4; a possible D gene is TRBD1 (5 bases). This CDR3 has 16 residues. Germline lookup yields CDR1 SGDLS and CDR2 YYNGEE. V lost 2 bases and J 4 bases, leaving 15 bases between the germline ends. The CDR3 protein is CASSVGLRRDNEKLFF. For the CDR3, the DNA is TGTGCCAGCAGCGTGGGACTCCGGAGAGATAATGAAAAACTGTTTTTT.

The J gene is TRBJ2-4, the V gene TRBV7-3; 8 nucleotides agree with TRBD1. The ends lost 1 base at V and 9 bases at J; junction bases unmatched: 8. The CDR3 totals 15 residues. Germline V gene data show CDR1 as SGHTA and CDR2 as FQGTGA. CDR3: CASSLNRQGQGIQYF. CDR3 nucleotide sequence: TGTGCCAGCAGCTTAAATAGACAGGGGCAGGGCATTCAGTACTTC.

Worth noting for this clone: In the same sample, other DNA sequences code for this CDR3. V and J are TRBV30 and TRBJ2-2, with D tentatively TRBD2 (5 bases). The CDR3 is made up of 13 amino acids. The V end lost 5 bases, the J end lost 1 base, and 8 bases lay between the germline ends. Germline lookup yields CDR1 GTSNPN and CDR2 SVGIG (reference sequence). CDR3 sequence reads: CAWGGRNTGELFF. CDR3 nucleotide sequence: TGTGCCTGGGGAGGCCGGAACACCGGGGAGCTGTTTTTT.

The count of this clone is one. The chain has TRBV18 and TRBJ2-1; 10 nucleotides line up with TRBD2. V was pared by 5 bases and J by 5 bases, with 3 bases of the junction left unmatched. There are 14 residues in the CDR3. Germline-derived CDR1 and CDR2 are KGHSH and LQKENI. CDR3 sequence: CASSEREGHNEQFF. CDR3 bases: TGTGCCAGCTCAGAGCGGGAGGGACACAATGAGCAGTTCTTC.

The table lists this clone with a few counts. The chain has TRBV19 and TRBJ2-2, with 13 nucleotides matching TRBD2. CDR1 and CDR2 (germline): LNHDA, SQIVND (reference sequence). This CDR3 spans 17 amino acids. The V segment lost 6 bases and the J segment 6 bases; nucleotides outside the gene matches: 10. The CDR3 DNA sequence: TGTGCCAGTAGCGACAGATGGACTAGCGGGAGTTCCGGGGAGCTGTTTTTT. This gives the protein CASSDRWTSGSSGELFF.

This clone has just a few counts. This chain uses TRBV11-3 with TRBJ2-2; 13 bases match TRBD2. This CDR3 contains 17 residues. The germline V gene has CDR1 SGHNT and CDR2 YENEEA. V lost 5 bases and J lost 6; bases outside the gene matches: 9. CDR3 DNA: TGTGCCAGCAGCCCGGAACTAGCGGGAGGGCCCTCCGGGGAGCTGTTTTTT. It yields the protein CASSPELAGGPSGELFF.

The chain joins TRBV29-1 to TRBJ2-3, with D perhaps matching TRBD2 (5 bases). Germline assignment: CDR1 SQVTM and CDR2 ANQGSEA. The CDR3 is 15 residues long. Trimming removed 1 base from V and 1 base from J, with 12 bases in between. The CDR3 is CSVEGRTSGTDTQYF. The CDR3 coding sequence is TGCAGCGTTGAAGGCCGGACTTCCGGCACAGATACGCAGTATTTT.

This chain joins TRBV5-1 and TRBJ1-4; TRBD1 might be the D (6 bases). V dropped 3 bases and J dropped 10 bases, with 16 bases sitting between them. Germline V lookup: CDR1 SGHRS, CDR2 YFSETQ. The CDR3 covers 14 residues. The CDR3 DNA reads as TGCGCCAGCAGCTCGGACAGTCACGGAGGAAAACTGTTTTTT. It yields the protein CASSSDSHGGKLFF.

The chain couples TRBV2 to TRBJ1-4, with a possible D match to TRBD1 (6 bases). CDR1 is SNHLY, CDR2 FYNNEI, per germline. The CDR3 runs 14 residues. The V end lost 3 bases, the J end lost 4 bases, and 9 bases lay between the germline ends. The CDR3 nucleotides read TGTGCCAGCAGTGAGGGGACACATAATGAAAAACTGTTTTTT. It translates to CASSEGTHNEKLFF.

V is TRBV7-9 and J is TRBJ2-1; 11 bases are shared with TRBD2. This CDR3 region has 15 residues. CDR1 is SEHNR and CDR2 is FQNEAQ in the germline V gene (reference sequence). V gave up 5 bases and J gave up 8 bases; unmatched junction bases: 8. The CDR3 is CASSLTLAGGHEQFF. CDR3 nucleotides: TGTGCCAGCAGCCTCACCCTAGCGGGGGGCCATGAGCAGTTCTTC.

This chain uses TRBV7-9 with TRBJ1-5; a weak D match, TRBD1 (6 bases). The CDR3 totals 15 residues. From germline, CDR1 is SEHNR and CDR2 FQNEAQ (reference sequence). The germline V and J ends were trimmed by 4 bases and 7 bases, with 17 bases remaining between them. CDR3 amino acids: CASSSSRDTGQPQHF. The CDR3 DNA reads as TGTGCCAGCAGCTCAAGCCGGGACACGGGACAGCCCCAGCATTTT.

This CDR3 reads CASKRTGTNEKLFF. The CDR3 DNA reads TGTGCCAGCAAAAGGACGGGGACTAATGAAAAACTGTTTTTT. V is TRBV6-5 and J is TRBJ1-4; no definite D call. Per the germline V gene, CDR1 is MNHEY and CDR2 is SVGAGI. Trimming stripped 7 bases from V and 2 bases from J, with 11 bases between. The CDR3 contains 14 residues.

This clone has a handful of counts. V usage is TRBV4-1 and J usage is TRBJ1-6, with D tentatively TRBD1 (6 bases). V lost 1 base and J 8 bases, leaving 15 bases between the germline ends. CDR1 is MGHRA and CDR2 is YSYEKL in the germline V gene. The CDR3 has 16 amino acids. In DNA form, the CDR3 reads TGCGCCAGCAGCCAAGGGACAGCCTACGACCATTCACCCCTCCACTTT. This encodes CASSQGTAYDHSPLHF.

The chain is built from TRBV6-5 and TRBJ1-4; weak D call: TRBD1 (5 bases). CDR3 size: 15 residues. In germline, CDR1 is MNHEY, CDR2 SVGAGI. Between the trimmed V and J ends, which lost 7 bases and 3 bases, there was a span of 15 bases. The chain's CDR3 is CASNDGGKANEKLFF. CDR3 bases: TGTGCCAGCAACGACGGGGGGAAGGCTAATGAAAAACTGTTTTTT.

The rearrangement links TRBV4-2 to TRBJ2-5; 16 bases agree with TRBD2. The CDR3 runs to 18 residues. After removal of 3 bases from V and 5 bases from J, the junction contained 9 bases not matched to a gene. Germline CDR1 LGHNA, CDR2 YNFKEQ. CDR3 region: CASSHPGTSGGAGETQYF. The CDR3 nucleotides are TGTGCCAGCAGCCATCCCGGGACTAGCGGGGGGGCCGGGGAGACCCAGTACTTC.

In DNA, the CDR3 is TGTGCCAGCAGTTACCTGACAGGGGATGGCTACACCTTC. It specifies CASSYLTGDGYTF. This chain uses TRBV6-5 with TRBJ1-2; 8 positions match TRBD1. The CDR3 covers 13 residues. V shed 2 bases and J 6 bases; nucleotides not matched to a gene: 2. Germline CDR1 is MNHEY and CDR2 is SVGAGI.

This clone was seen only once. The genes are TRBV7-9 and TRBJ2-3, with 7 nucleotides matching TRBD1. V lost 4 bases and J lost 2; bases outside the gene matches: 6. The CDR3 totals 15 residues. Germline-derived CDR1 and CDR2 are SEHNR and FQNEAQ (reference sequence). The CDR3 nucleotides are TGTGCCAGCAGCTCCTACAGGGGTTCCACAGATACGCAGTATTTT. Protein sequence: CASSSYRGSTDTQYF. The variable domain in full, with the rest retrieved from reference TRBV7-9 and TRBJ2-3, is DTGVSQNPRHKITKRGQNVTFRCDPISEHNRLYWYRQTLGQGPEFLTYFQNEAQLEKSRLLSDRFSAERPKGSFSTLEIQRTEQGDSAMYLCASSSYRGSTDTQYFGPGTRLTVL.

This clone has only one observation. This chain links TRBV5-1 with TRBJ1-2; 7 bases are shared with TRBD1. V shed 3 bases and J 0 bases; nucleotides not matched to a gene: 2. The CDR3 has 14 residues. Germline CDR1 SGHRS, CDR2 YFSETQ. The CDR3 DNA reads as TGCGCCAGCAGCTCCGGGACAGCTAACTATGGCTACACCTTC. Translated: CASSSGTANYGYTF.

The chain couples TRBV27 to TRBJ2-7, with D perhaps TRBD1 (6 bases). The CDR3 contains 14 residues. V was clipped by 2 bases and J by 6 bases, with 14 bases between them. The germline V gene has CDR1 MNHEY and CDR2 SMNVEV (reference sequence). The CDR3 is CASSLMGAYGEQYF. CDR3 coding DNA: TGTGCCAGCAGTTTAATGGGGGCTTACGGCGAGCAGTACTTC.

The chain recombines TRBV29-1 with TRBJ2-2, with 8 nucleotides matching TRBD2. The CDR3 runs to 14 residues. J gave up 5 bases and V 4 bases, and 6 bases lay outside the gene matches. Germline loops: CDR1 SQVTM, CDR2 ANQGSEA. CDR3 coding DNA: TGCAGCGTTGCGGGGGGGATTCGTACCGGGGAGCTGTTTTTT. It translates to CSVAGGIRTGELFF.

The genes are TRBV6-6 and TRBJ2-7, with 9 positions matching TRBD1. This CDR3 has 16 residues. V shed 1 base, J shed 7 bases, and the junction held 11 bases outside the gene matches. Germline lookup yields CDR1 MNHNY and CDR2 SVGAGI (reference sequence). The CDR3 DNA reads as TGTGCCAGCAGTTACTACCGGGACAGGGCCTCTAGAGAGCAGTACTTC. As protein: CASSYYRDRASREQYF.

V and J are TRBV6-5 and TRBJ2-7; the D gene is possibly TRBD1 (5 bases). In germline, CDR1 is MNHEY, CDR2 SVGAGI. This CDR3 is built from 15 residues. V was shortened by 6 bases and J by 2 bases, with 17 bases between the two germline ends. CDR3 DNA sequence: TGTGCCAGCAGGAACCCCAGGACAAACCCCTACGAGCAGTACTTC. Translated: CASRNPRTNPYEQYF.

The rearrangement joins TRBV9 to TRBJ2-3; TRBD2 is a possible D gene (5 bases). V gave up 4 bases and J gave up 0 bases, with 15 bases separating them. The CDR3 loop spans 16 amino acids. CDR1 and CDR2 (germline): SGDLS, YYNGEE. CDR3: CASSPVATRSTDTQYF. CDR3 nucleotide sequence: TGTGCCAGCAGCCCAGTGGCCACTAGAAGCACAGATACGCAGTATTTT.

V usage is TRBV5-1 and J usage is TRBJ2-7, with TRBD2 matching 7 bases. Germline V gene data show CDR1 as SGHRS and CDR2 as YFSETQ. The V and J ends lost 4 bases and 6 bases, in that order; junction bases with no gene match: 7. This CDR3 is 13 amino acids long. CDR3 nucleotides: TGCGCCAGCAGCCCGGGAGGAGAGTTCGAGCAGTACTTC. This gives the protein CASSPGGEFEQYF.

The CDR3 loop is CASSPGDFYNEQFF. CDR3 DNA: TGTGCCAGCAGCCCCGGAGACTTCTACAATGAGCAGTTCTTC. The chain carries TRBV7-2 and TRBJ2-1; D unresolved. The germline CDR1 and CDR2 sequences are SGHTA and FQGNSA. The CDR3 has 14 amino acids. With 5 bases removed from V and 3 bases from J, the gap between germline ends came to 11 bases.

The chain is built from TRBV18 and TRBJ1-4, with D unresolved. Germline V gives CDR1 KGHSH, CDR2 LQKENI. Trimming cost V 1 base and J 0 bases, with 6 bases left between them. This CDR3 has 15 residues. The CDR3: CASSPRQATNEKLFF. The DNA of the CDR3 is TGTGCCAGCTCACCACGGCAGGCAACTAATGAAAAACTGTTTTTT.

V and J are TRBV5-1 and TRBJ2-7; a weak D match, TRBD1 (5 bases). The V gene lost 0 bases and the J gene lost 2 bases, with 27 bases spanning the gap. In germline, CDR1 is SGHRS, CDR2 YFSETQ. CDR3 size: 20 residues. CDR3 region: CASSLASSDSRTPKAYEQYF. The CDR3 DNA sequence: TGCGCCAGCAGCTTGGCGTCGAGTGACAGCCGTACGCCCAAAGCCTACGAGCAGTACTTC.

The J gene is TRBJ2-5, the V gene TRBV4-1; D is perhaps TRBD1 (5 bases). Germline V gene lookup returns CDR1 MGHRA and CDR2 YSYEKL. The CDR3 totals 14 residues. Trimming pared 1 base from V and 5 bases from J, leaving 11 bases between. CDR3 residues: CASSQVRGLETQYF. The CDR3 nucleotides read TGCGCCAGCAGCCAAGTTAGGGGCTTGGAGACCCAGTACTTC.

The genes are TRBV5-6 and TRBJ2-3, with TRBD2 identical over 7 bases. Germline CDR1 is SGHDT and CDR2 is YYEEEE. V was pared by 1 base and J by 0 bases, with 2 bases of the junction left unmatched. The CDR3 contains 15 residues. As DNA, the CDR3 is TGTGCCAGCAGCTTGCTGGGGGGGAGCACAGATACGCAGTATTTT. Translated, it gives CASSLLGGSTDTQYF.